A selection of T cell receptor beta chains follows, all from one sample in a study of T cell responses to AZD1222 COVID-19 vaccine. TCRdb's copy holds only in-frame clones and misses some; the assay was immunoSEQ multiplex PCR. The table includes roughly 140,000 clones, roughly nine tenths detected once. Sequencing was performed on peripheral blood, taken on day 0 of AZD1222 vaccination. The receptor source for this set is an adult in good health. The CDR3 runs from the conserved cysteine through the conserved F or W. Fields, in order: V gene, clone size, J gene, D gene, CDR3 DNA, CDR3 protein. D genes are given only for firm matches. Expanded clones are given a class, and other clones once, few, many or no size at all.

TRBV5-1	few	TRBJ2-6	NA	TGCGCCAGCAAAGTCATGTACCCAGTCGCTGTCCCCGCTGGGGCCAACGTCCTGACTTTC	CASKVMYPVAVPAGANVLTF
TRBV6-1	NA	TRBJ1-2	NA	TGTGCCAGCAGTGAGCTGGGGCAGGTCTATGGTGGCTACACCTTC	CASSELGQVYGGYTF
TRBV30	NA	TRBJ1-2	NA	TGTGCCTGGAGTGTAGGTGGAGTTAACTATGGCTACACCTTC	CAWSVGGVNYGYTF
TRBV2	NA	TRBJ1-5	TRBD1	TGTGCCAGCAAGACAGGGGCCAATCAGCCCCAGCATTTT	CASKTGANQPQHF
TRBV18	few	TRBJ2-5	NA	TGTGCCAGCTCACCTCAAGAGACCCAGTACTTC	CASSPQETQYF
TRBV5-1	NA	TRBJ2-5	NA	TGCGCCAGCAGCGCACAAGAGTACCAAGAGACCCAGTACTTC	CASSAQEYQETQYF
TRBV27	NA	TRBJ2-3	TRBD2	TGTGCCAGCAGTTTCTCAGCGGGAGGGGCAGATACGCAGTATTTT	CASSFSAGGADTQYF
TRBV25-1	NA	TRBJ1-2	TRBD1	TGTGCCAGCAGTGGAGACAGGGGCGGGCAAGGTGGCTACACCTTC	CASSGDRGGQGGYTF
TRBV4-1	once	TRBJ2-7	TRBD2	TGCGCCAGCAGCCAAGATGGGACGGGAGGGGTCTACGAGCAGTACTTC	CASSQDGTGGVYEQYF
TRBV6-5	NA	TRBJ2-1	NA	TGTGCCGTTAGTGGGTCCCCAAAGCAGTTCTTC	CAVSGSPKQFF
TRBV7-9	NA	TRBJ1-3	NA	TGTGCCAGCAGCCGACGACAGGTTTTCTCTGGAAACACCATATATTTT	CASSRRQVFSGNTIYF
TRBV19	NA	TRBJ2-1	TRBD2	TGTGCCAGTAGTGACCACGGGGGGGGTAGAAGCTCCTACAATGAGCAGTTCTTC	CASSDHGGGRSSYNEQFF
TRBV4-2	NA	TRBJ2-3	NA	TGTGCCAGCAGGGGGTTAAGCACAGATACGCAGTATTTT	CASRGLSTDTQYF
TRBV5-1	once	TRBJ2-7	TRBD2	TGCGCCAGCGCGCGGCAGGGACTAGCGGCCTACGAGCAGTACTTC	CASARQGLAAYEQYF
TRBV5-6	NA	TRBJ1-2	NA	TGTGCCAGCAGCTTGAGGCCTTTCGGGGGATATGGCTACACCTTC	CASSLRPFGGYGYTF
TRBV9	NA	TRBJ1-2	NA	TGTGCCAGCAGCGTAGAGGTACAGGGAGTGAGCTATGGCTACACCTTC	CASSVEVQGVSYGYTF
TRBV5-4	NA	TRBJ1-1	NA	TGTGCCAGCAGCTTCACAGCCAACACTGAAGCTTTCTTT	CASSFTANTEAFF
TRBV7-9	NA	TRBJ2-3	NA	TGTGCCAGCAGCTTCCCCCGGGATGAGAGCACAGATACGCAGTATTTT	CASSFPRDESTDTQYF
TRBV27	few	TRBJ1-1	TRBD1	TGTGCCAGCAGTTTTAGGGGGCTTTTGGCTGAAGCTTTCTTT	CASSFRGLLAEAFF
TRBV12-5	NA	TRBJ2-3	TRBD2	TGTGCTAGTGGATCCGCGGACAAGGGTTCCCTAGCGGGGGCGGAGGGAGATACGCAGTATTTT	CASGSADKGSLAGAEGDTQYF
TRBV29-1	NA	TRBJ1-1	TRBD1	TGCAGCGCGGTTTTTGGGACAGGGAGGACTGAAGCTTTCTTT	CSAVFGTGRTEAFF
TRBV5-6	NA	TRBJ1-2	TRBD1	TGTGCCAGCAGCTTAAACAGGGGATTGTCAGGCTACACCTTC	CASSLNRGLSGYTF
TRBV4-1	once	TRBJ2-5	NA	TGCGCCAGCAGCCAAGTCACGGGGACCCAAGAGACCCAGTACTTC	CASSQVTGTQETQYF
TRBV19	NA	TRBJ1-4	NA	TGTGCCAGTAGTATAGGAACCGGGGAAAAACTGTTTTTT	CASSIGTGEKLFF
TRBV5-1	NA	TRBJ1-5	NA	TGCGCCAGCAGCTTGGGGCAGAGCAATCAGCCCCAGCATTTT	CASSLGQSNQPQHF
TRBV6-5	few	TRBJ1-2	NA	TGTCCCTACGAAAAGGGGGGTATTGGGGGCTACACCTTC	CPYEKGGIGGYTF
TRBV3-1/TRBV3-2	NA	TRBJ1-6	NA	TGTGCCAGCAGCCAAGGCAGCTCCTATAATTCACCCCTCCACTTT	CASSQGSSYNSPLHF
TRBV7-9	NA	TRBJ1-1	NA	TGTGCCAGCAGCTTAAAAAGGTTTGAAGCTTTCTTT	CASSLKRFEAFF
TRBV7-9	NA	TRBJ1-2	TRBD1	TGTGCCAGCAGCTCCGTCGGGACAGGGGGACACTATGGCTACACCTTC	CASSSVGTGGHYGYTF
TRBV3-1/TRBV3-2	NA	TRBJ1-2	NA	TGTGCCAGCAGCCGCTCATACCTAAACAGGGAGATCTACACCTTC	CASSRSYLNREIYTF